A single sample gave rise to the 20 T cell receptor beta chains below, sequenced in a study of blood T cells in healthy people across ages. The authors ran a second PCR of roughly 6 to 12 cycles using a sample-barcoded 5' primer and a J-beta primer mix. TCRdb reprocessed the 5' RACE reads via MiXCR and lists one record per CDR3 protein. The sample has about 640,000 distinct CDR3 sequences, about 53% seen once; the top ten hold 35% to 40%. The sequenced sample was blood. These receptors all come from a man aged 55 to 69 in good health.

The chain joins TRBV6-5 to TRBJ1-1, with TRBD1 identical over 11 bases. V lost 0 bases to trimming and J lost 11 bases; unmatched junction nucleotides: 5. The CDR3 runs 14 residues. Per germline, CDR1 MNHEY and CDR2 SVGAGI. DNA of the CDR3: TGTGCCAGCAGTTACTCGCCCAGGGACAGGGGGGCTTTCTTT. Translated: CASSYSPRDRGAFF.

This clonotype was found a few times. The chain combines TRBV9 with TRBJ2-7, with TRBD1 identical over 7 bases. This CDR3 spans 14 amino acids. With 4 bases clipped from V and 0 bases from J, the junction kept 4 bases outside the gene matches. CDR1 is SGDLS and CDR2 is YYNGEE in the germline V gene. CDR3 DNA: TGTGCCAGCAGCCCGACAGGGAACTCCTACGAGCAGTACTTC. Translated: CASSPTGNSYEQYF.

The chain couples TRBV6-2 or TRBV6-3 to TRBJ2-7, with TRBD2 matching 8 bases. This CDR3 spans 14 amino acids. Germline-derived CDR1 and CDR2 are MNHEY and SVGEGT. V lost 4 bases and J lost 4; bases outside the gene matches: 6. This CDR3 is CASSSGGGIYEQYF. Written as DNA, the CDR3 is TGTGCCAGCAGTTCCGGGGGGGGTATTTACGAGCAGTACTTC.

The J gene is TRBJ2-4, the V gene TRBV3-1; possibly TRBD2 for D (6 bases). The J call may be in error: the DNA end matches TRBJ2-7 better. Germline V gene data show CDR1 as LGHDT and CDR2 as YNNKEL (reference sequence). CDR3 length equals 15 residues. The CDR3 DNA sequence: TGTGCCAGCAGCCAGGGGACTTACAGCGCCTACGAGCAGTACTTC. This sequence encodes CASSQGTYSAYEQYF.

The genes are TRBV20-1 and TRBJ2-5; the match to TRBD1 covers 10 bases. Germline CDR1 and CDR2: DFQATT and SNEGSKA (reference sequence). V gave up 5 bases and J gave up 4 bases; unmatched junction bases: 10. The CDR3 has 15 amino acids. CDR3 sequence reads: CSAPRRTGGGETQYF. The CDR3 bases are TGCAGTGCTCCCCGTCGGACAGGGGGTGGAGAGACCCAGTACTTC.

The chain employs TRBV5-1 and TRBJ2-7; TRBD2 matches at 10 bases. Germline values: CDR1 SGHRS, CDR2 YFSETQ. Losses at the gene ends were 0 bases for V and 0 bases for J; bases not matched to a gene: 6. This CDR3 contains 17 residues. Here the CDR3 reads CASSLVAGTSASYEQYF. Here the CDR3 DNA reads TGCGCCAGCAGCTTGGTAGCTGGGACTAGCGCCTCCTACGAGCAGTACTTC.

This clonotype came up a few times. The genes are TRBV29-1 and TRBJ1-1; D gene uncertain. The CDR3 is 13 residues long. CDR1 is SQVTM, CDR2 ANQGSEA, per germline. The V end was cut by 1 base, the J end by 1 base, with 7 bases between. The CDR3 reads CSVEGTKNTEAFF. DNA of the CDR3: TGCAGCGTTGAAGGGACTAAGAACACTGAAGCTTTCTTT.

The chain combines TRBV2 with TRBJ2-4, with D possibly being TRBD2 (6 bases). In germline, CDR1 is SNHLY, CDR2 FYNNEI. The CDR3 contains 13 residues. V lost 7 bases to trimming and J lost 3 bases, with 10 bases between them. The CDR3 coding sequence is TGTGCCAGCAATGAGGGAGGCAAAAACATTCAGTACTTC. Residues: CASNEGGKNIQYF.

The rearrangement joins TRBV15 to TRBJ2-3, with 7 bases identical to TRBD2. From germline, CDR1 is LNHNV and CDR2 YYDKDF (reference sequence). The junction had 5 bases not matched to a gene; V was cut back by 5 bases and J by 6 bases. The CDR3 runs 13 residues. DNA of the CDR3: TGTGCCACCAGCCTGGGGGGGTCCGATACGCAGTATTTT. This translates into CATSLGGSDTQYF. Together with reference TRBV15 and TRBJ2-3, the CDR3 gives the full variable domain: DAMVIQNPRYQVTQFGKPVTLSCSQTLNHNVMYWYQQKSSQAPKLLFHYYDKDFNNEADTPDNFQSRRPNTSFCFLDIRSPGLGDTAMYLCATSLGGSDTQYFGPGTRLTVL.

The gene calls are TRBV10-2 and TRBJ2-3; D might be TRBD1 (8 bases). The CDR3 has 15 residues. Germline assignment: CDR1 WSHSY and CDR2 SAAADI. Trimming pared 6 bases from V and 1 base from J, leaving 14 bases between. For the CDR3, the DNA is TGCGCCAGCAGACAAACAGGGGGGGGCACAGATACGCAGTATTTT. Translation gives CASRQTGGGTDTQYF.

The chain couples TRBV29-1 to TRBJ1-4; 8 bases are shared with TRBD1. This CDR3 region has 13 residues. Trimming took 7 bases from V and 8 from J; bases not matched to a gene: 9. Looked up from germline, CDR1 is SQVTM and CDR2 is ANQGSEA. The chain's CDR3 is CSGRDPGGEKLFF. The CDR3 region has the DNA TGCAGCGGTCGGGACCCAGGGGGCGAAAAACTGTTTTTT.

The chain recombines TRBV20-1 with TRBJ1-6, with D perhaps matching TRBD1 (5 bases). V was trimmed by 4 bases and J by 6 bases, leaving 10 bases between them. This CDR3 comprises 13 residues. In germline, CDR1 is DFQATT, CDR2 SNEGSKA (reference sequence). In DNA, the CDR3 is TGCAGTGCTACCCGGGGACTTAATTCACCCCTCCACTTT. Its translation: CSATRGLNSPLHF.

The chain carries TRBV12-3 or TRBV12-4 and TRBJ2-3, with 9 bases that match TRBD2. CDR3 length equals 14 residues. V trimming: 6 bases; J trimming: 5 bases; junction bases outside the gene matches: 6. CDR3 amino acids: CASSAGGPGDTQYF. CDR3 bases: TGTGCCAGCAGCGCGGGGGGGCCTGGAGATACGCAGTATTTT.

The CDR3 is CASSQAPLAAGGNEQFF. The CDR3 nucleotides read TGTGCCAGCAGCCAAGCCCCCTTAGCGGCGGGGGGGAATGAGCAGTTCTTC. The chain carries TRBV4-2 and TRBJ2-1; 9 bases align to TRBD2. Germline trimming cut 1 base from V and 7 bases from J; bases unmatched to any gene: 11. Per the germline V gene, CDR1 is LGHNA and CDR2 is YNFKEQ. CDR3 length: 17 residues.

The CDR3 coding sequence is TGTGCCAGCACAGGGTTCGGCTACGAGCAGTACTTC. Translation: CASTGFGYEQYF. The chain combines TRBV6-1 with TRBJ2-7, with D possibly being TRBD1 (5 bases). Trimming took off 7 bases at V and 3 bases at J, with 10 bases between the two ends. The CDR3 has 12 residues. Germline V gene sequence: CDR1 MNHNS, CDR2 SASEGT.

V is TRBV2 and J is TRBJ2-1; 11 nucleotides align to TRBD2. The CDR3 consists of 15 residues. The V gene end was trimmed by 6 bases and the J gene end by 7 bases; junction bases not matched to a gene: 8. Germline V gives CDR1 SNHLY, CDR2 FYNNEI. The chain's CDR3 is CASRELAGARNEQFF. The CDR3 region has the DNA TGTGCCAGCAGAGAACTAGCGGGGGCGCGAAATGAGCAGTTCTTC.

The rearrangement joins TRBV7-8 to TRBJ2-4; D unresolved. V was pared by 2 bases and J by 1 base, with 6 bases between. The CDR3 length is 14 residues. The germline gives CDR1 SGHVS, CDR2 FQNEAQ. The chain's CDR3 is CASSLSLAKNIQYF. The CDR3 nucleotides read TGTGCCAGCAGCTTATCCCTCGCCAAAAACATTCAGTACTTC.

The chain is built from TRBV2 and TRBJ2-2, with D maybe TRBD2 (5 bases). CDR1 and CDR2 from the germline V gene are SNHLY and FYNNEI. The CDR3 runs 17 residues. V was pared by 8 bases and J by 4 bases, with 23 bases between. This chain's CDR3 is CASVPGGPIGGTGELFF. CDR3 nucleotides: TGTGCCAGCGTTCCGGGCGGACCCATTGGAGGCACCGGGGAGCTGTTTTTT.

The rearrangement joins TRBV7-9 to TRBJ1-4; D is unresolved. This CDR3 has 16 residues. The germline CDR1 and CDR2 sequences are SEHNR and FQNEAQ (reference sequence). V was clipped by 2 bases and J by 2 bases, with 12 bases between them. CDR3 DNA: TGTGCCAGCAGCTTAAGCGAGGGATTCACTAATGAAAAACTGTTTTTT. Amino acids: CASSLSEGFTNEKLFF. The full variable domain, in which reference TRBV7-9 and TRBJ1-4 provide the parts outside the CDR3, is DTGVSQNPRHKITKRGQNVTFRCDPISEHNRLYWYRQTLGQGPEFLTYFQNEAQLEKSRLLSDRFSAERPKGSFSTLEIQRTEQGDSAMYLCASSLSEGFTNEKLFFGSGTQLSVL.

Only one count was recorded for this clonotype. The rearrangement uses TRBV2 and TRBJ2-4; tentatively, D is TRBD1 (6 bases). The J call is in doubt because the DNA end fits TRBJ2-7 better. The CDR3 spans 14 residues. Germline V gene sequence: CDR1 SNHLY, CDR2 FYNNEI. In DNA form, the CDR3 reads TGTGCCAGCAGGGGGGCGGAACGCTCCTACGAGCAGTACTTC. Encoded protein: CASRGAERSYEQYF.